The source of this T cell receptor beta chain is a study of blood T cell repertoires in COVID-19. Looking at the study overall: The samples span acute and convalescent COVID-19 from the United States, Italy and Spain.

The method was immunoSEQ multiplex PCR; TCRdb's version includes in-frame clones alone and lacks a portion of them. Here the sample spans under 150,000 clones, over 80% being singletons. This clone was seen more than once but under ten times. The CDR3 has 17 amino acids. Looked up from germline, CDR1 is LGHNA and CDR2 is YSLEER. V dropped 0 bases and J dropped 4 bases, with 18 bases sitting between them. The sample consisted of peripheral blood. The V call is TRBV4-3, the J call TRBJ1-2; a possible D gene is TRBD1 (5 bases). The receptor was derived from a woman aged 50 to 65 with acute or convalescent COVID-19. As DNA, the CDR3 is TGCGCCAGCAGCCAAGATGGGGCAGGGCAAGGGATCTATGGCTACACCTTC. This translates into CASSQDGAGQGIYGYTF.